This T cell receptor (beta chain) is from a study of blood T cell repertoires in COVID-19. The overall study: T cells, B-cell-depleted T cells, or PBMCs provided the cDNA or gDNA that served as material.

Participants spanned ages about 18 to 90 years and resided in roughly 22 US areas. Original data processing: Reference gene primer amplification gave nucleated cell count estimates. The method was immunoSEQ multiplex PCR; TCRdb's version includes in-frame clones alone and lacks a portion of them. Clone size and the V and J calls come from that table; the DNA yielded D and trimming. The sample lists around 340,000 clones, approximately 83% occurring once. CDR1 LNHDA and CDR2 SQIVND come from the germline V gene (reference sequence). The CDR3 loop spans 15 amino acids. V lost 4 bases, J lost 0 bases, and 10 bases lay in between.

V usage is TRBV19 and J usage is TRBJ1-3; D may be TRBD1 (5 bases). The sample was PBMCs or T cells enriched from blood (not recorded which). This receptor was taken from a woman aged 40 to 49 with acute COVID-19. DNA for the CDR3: TGTGCCAGTAGTACCGACAGCGCCTCTGGAAACACCATATATTTT. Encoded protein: CASSTDSASGNTIYF.